The sequence of this T cell receptor beta chain was determined in a study of early T cells in non-severe SARS-CoV-2 infection. For the study at large: It was bulk RNA from unsorted whole blood that was sequenced, and the chains were unpaired. Study-wide findings and caveats: VDJdb-based matching was biased toward anti-spike CD8 responses and missed private and CD4 specificities.

Ten or more counts support this clonotype. Its antigen is undetermined. Individual cDNA molecules received unique molecular identifiers. From the 5' RACE reads, TCRdb called clonotypes with MiXCR, one entry per CDR3 protein. The sample has about 60,000 distinct CDR3 sequences, about an eighth seen once. This TCR was recovered from an adult who was a healthcare worker with PCR-confirmed SARS-CoV-2 infection or an uninfected control (not recorded which). Specimen: whole blood.

The CDR3 nucleotides read TGTGCCAGCCGGACTAGCTACGAGCAGTACTTC. Its translation: CASRTSYEQYF. This chain connects TRBV25-1 to TRBJ2-7; 7 positions match TRBD2. Trimming cost V 8 bases and J 3 bases; bases outside gene matches: 1. The germline V gene encodes CDR1 MGHDK and CDR2 SYGVNS. This CDR3 is built from 11 residues.